This T cell receptor beta chain was retrieved from a study of blood T cell repertoires in COVID-19. Study in general: Acute-phase and convalescent COVID-19 samples originated in the United States, Italy and Spain.

Some clones are missing from TCRdb's copy, which holds only in-frame ones; the method was immunoSEQ multiplex PCR. This sample yields approximately 160,000 clones, of which around 84% are seen a single time; 8% belongs to the top ten. CDR1 is SGHDT and CDR2 is YYEEEE in the germline V gene. The CDR3 spans 14 residues. V was pared by 0 bases and J by 5 bases, with 11 bases between. Participants were aged 18 to 89 years from approximately 24 US areas. Clinical history as reported by participants underpinned cohort assignment. Cohort 3 recovery required two negative PCRs, clearance, or symptom resolution.

This clonotype originated in a woman aged 45-59 years who had recovered from COVID-19. Specimen: PBMCs or T cells enriched from blood (not recorded which). The chain employs TRBV5-6 and TRBJ2-5, with D uncertain. CDR3 sequence reads: CASSLGLSEETQYF. The CDR3, as DNA: TGTGCCAGCAGCTTGGGTCTTAGTGAGGAGACCCAGTACTTC.